The rows below give T cell receptor beta chains drawn from one sample of a study of beta chain features in type 1 diabetes. TCRdb keeps only in-frame clones here, not all; method: immunoSEQ multiplex PCR. The table lists 200,000 to 300,000 clones, roughly 20% of them singletons, with around 0.03% in the top ten. Input material: naive CD4+ T cells from blood. These receptors came from a woman between 35 and 50 years old with type 1 diabetes. CDR3s leave out the opening cysteine and the closing phenylalanine or tryptophan. The order of the fields is J gene, V gene, CDR3 protein.

J: TRBJ1-4; V: TRBV19; CDR3: ASTAGSTLNEKLF
J: TRBJ2-7; V: TRBV7-2; CDR3: ASSQEVLAIPYEQY
J: TRBJ1-5; V: TRBV7-2; CDR3: ASSSTDYSNQPQH
J: TRBJ1-2; V: TRBV27; CDR3: ASTAKQGVGESYT
J: TRBJ1-1; V: TRBV29-1; CDR3: SVSQALNTEAF
J: TRBJ2-5; V: TRBV9; CDR3: ASSADRGIGETQY
J: TRBJ2-1; V: TRBV5-6; CDR3: ASSPLGPYNEQF
J: TRBJ1-1; V: TRBV18; CDR3: ASSTGSTEAF
J: TRBJ2-2; V: TRBV4-3; CDR3: ASSQPRAGGTGELF
J: TRBJ1-1; V: TRBV28; CDR3: ASSSAGNRINTEAF
J: TRBJ2-7; V: TRBV4-2; CDR3: ASSPLETSGSGYEQY
J: TRBJ1-1; V: TRBV4-3; CDR3: ASSQAGGVNWMNTEAF
J: TRBJ1-5; V: TRBV7-3; CDR3: ASSLTGTGDQPQH
J: TRBJ1-4; V: TRBV29-1; CDR3: SVRAGNEKLF
J: TRBJ2-2; V: TRBV4-1; CDR3: ASTLSGTGTTGELF
J: TRBJ2-1; V: TRBV7-7; CDR3: ASSLVGGGYNEQF
J: TRBJ2-7; V: TRBV2; CDR3: ASSAQGYEQY
J: TRBJ2-2; V: TRBV25-1; CDR3: ASSARTAGELF
J: TRBJ2-1; V: TRBV18; CDR3: ASSPGTSGSVEQF
J: TRBJ2-7; V: TRBV7-2; CDR3: ASSSDGTGAYEQY
J: TRBJ2-3; V: TRBV13; CDR3: ASSSPEQRGLDTQY
J: TRBJ1-1; V: TRBV18; CDR3: ASSPKRGTEAF
J: TRBJ1-2; V: TRBV6-6; CDR3: ASSAGSGYT
J: TRBJ2-1; V: TRBV5-1; CDR3: ASSRTSGRSYNEQF
J: TRBJ2-5; V: TRBV27; CDR3: ASSSNRERAETQY
J: TRBJ1-5; V: TRBV4-2; CDR3: ASSQDRVDQPQH
J: TRBJ2-2; V: TRBV4-2; CDR3: ASSQDWQANTGELF
J: TRBJ2-3; V: TRBV5-1; CDR3: ASSPRTDTDTQY
J: TRBJ2-1; V: TRBV2; CDR3: ASRSLAPNEQF
J: TRBJ2-7; V: TRBV7-3; CDR3: ASSPSGGRGEQY
J: TRBJ2-1; V: TRBV6-5; CDR3: ASSYMSGSIDEQF
J: TRBJ2-5; V: TRBV6-5; CDR3: ASRGQGMETQY
J: TRBJ1-2; V: TRBV5-1; CDR3: ASSLNGESGGYT
J: TRBJ1-1; V: TRBV27; CDR3: ASSARQGSTPEAF
J: TRBJ1-4; V: TRBV15; CDR3: ATTPGLSTNEKLF
J: TRBJ1-1; V: TRBV7-3; CDR3: ASSHNGEAAF
J: TRBJ2-4; V: TRBV7-9; CDR3: ASSRLDFPNIQY
J: TRBJ2-4; V: TRBV21-1; CDR3: ASSKGLLAKNIQY
J: TRBJ2-7; V: TRBV9; CDR3: ASSSRQASRDEQY
J: TRBJ2-7; V: TRBV23-1; CDR3: ASSHPGIFQYEQY
J: TRBJ1-2; V: TRBV7-3; CDR3: ASSLGHSYGYT
J: TRBJ1-2; V: TRBV25-1; CDR3: ASSEAYGYT
J: TRBJ2-3; V: TRBV29-1; CDR3: SVGRETASTDTQY
J: TRBJ1-1; V: TRBV4-1; CDR3: ASSLPRERAPAEAF
J: TRBJ1-2; V: TRBV29-1; CDR3: SVESANYGYT
J: TRBJ1-1; V: TRBV15; CDR3: ATSRGQGEDTEAF
J: TRBJ2-1; V: TRBV5-4; CDR3: ASSLIRDRDNEQF
J: TRBJ1-1; V: TRBV30; CDR3: AWSPLAGTEAF
J: TRBJ1-1; V: TRBV25-1; CDR3: ASSEQGITTEAF
J: TRBJ1-5; V: TRBV19; CDR3: ASSIAWQPQH
J: TRBJ1-5; V: TRBV18; CDR3: ASREPGAENQPQH
J: TRBJ2-6; V: TRBV7-3; CDR3: ASSLSRDSSGANVLT
J: TRBJ2-1; V: TRBV6-6; CDR3: ASSFLLVSEQF
J: TRBJ1-4; V: TRBV30; CDR3: AWSSGQLNEKLF
J: TRBJ1-3; V: TRBV18; CDR3: ASSLQDSVGMTIY
J: TRBJ2-1; V: TRBV27; CDR3: AIRQGFNEQF